In this sample, the clone carrying this T cell receptor beta chain turned up a few times. Germline lookup yields CDR1 MGHDK and CDR2 SYGVNS. V gave up 2 bases and J gave up 3 bases, with 18 bases separating them. This CDR3 has 17 amino acids. As for time point: patch test 2, 6 weeks after DPC sensitization. Documented treatment: therapeutic diphenylcyclopropenone sensitization with weekly scalp DPC. TCRdb reprocessed the RACE reads via MiXCR and lists one record per CDR3 protein. The sample lists some 350,000 distinct CDR3 sequences; just under 6.5% were seen once. The sample originates from a study of human T cells and chemical hapten exposure. Study at large: Sensitizing treatment utilized 2% DPC over a 2 cm by 2 cm portion of upper inner arm skin.

The sequence came from a woman aged 18 to 35 with alopecia areata. Some clones in this sample may be carry-over from other donors' samples. The source material was whole blood, sampled in connection with sensitization to the hapten diphenylcyclopropenone (DPC). The rearrangement uses TRBV25-1 and TRBJ2-3; D may correspond to TRBD1 or TRBD2 (6 bases each). Here the CDR3 DNA reads TGTGCCAGCAGTGAAAGAGGGGGGCCCCCCCGGACAGATACGCAGTATTTT. This translates into CASSERGGPPRTDTQYF.